Below are 28 T cell receptor beta chains sequenced from a single sample in a study of blood T cells in healthy people across ages. Alongside a J-beta primer mix, a sample-barcoded 5' primer served in a second PCR lasting roughly 6 to 12 cycles. MiXCR, run by TCRdb on the 5' RACE reads, gives a single entry per CDR3 protein. The sample comprises about 640,000 distinct CDR3 sequences, around two fifths of which are singletons, and 25% to 30% rests with the top ten. Sequencing was carried out using blood. These receptors were collected from a man older than 75 in good health.

J is TRBJ2-7 and V is TRBV28; 10 nucleotides agree with TRBD2. Germline-derived CDR1 and CDR2 are MDHEN and SYDVKM. This CDR3 has 13 amino acids. J was trimmed by 6 bases and V by 10 bases; bases with no gene match: 9. Written as DNA, the CDR3 is TGTGCCACGGACCTAGCGGGAGTACCCGAGCAGTACTTC. Encoded protein: CATDLAGVPEQYF.

The gene calls are TRBV3-1 and TRBJ2-5; a possible D gene is TRBD1 (5 bases). Trimming took 6 bases from V and 1 from J, leaving 12 bases between them. The germline gives CDR1 LGHDT, CDR2 YNNKEL (reference sequence). This CDR3 contains 14 residues. Here the CDR3 DNA reads TGTGCCAGCAGTCGAGACAGTCCCCAAGAGACCCAGTACTTC. Amino acid sequence: CASSRDSPQETQYF.

The chain employs TRBV6-2 or TRBV6-3 and TRBJ2-5; a weak D match, TRBD1 (6 bases). V lost 11 bases, J lost 0 bases, and 16 bases lay in between. This CDR3 is 14 amino acids long. Looked up from germline, CDR1 is MNHEY and CDR2 is SVGEGT. The CDR3 DNA reads TGTGCCGGAAGAGCCACAGGGAACCAAGAGACCCAGTACTTC. Translated: CAGRATGNQETQYF.

Concerning this clonotype itself: A much larger clone is a single base away; this may be a read error. This sequence joins TRBV12-3 or TRBV12-4 and TRBJ2-3, with 11 bases matching TRBD2. The CDR3 has 16 residues. The V and J ends lost 6 bases and 4 bases, in that order; junction bases with no gene match: 9. CDR3 in amino acids: CASSCGLAGAADTQYF. DNA for the CDR3: TGTGCCAGCAGCTGCGGACTAGCGGGCGCGGCAGATACGCAGTATTTT.

The chain is built from TRBV11-1 and TRBJ2-3, with D perhaps TRBD1 (6 bases). The CDR3 is 14 amino acids. Germline V gene data show CDR1 as SGHAT and CDR2 as FQDESV (reference sequence). V was pared by 7 bases and J by 0 bases, with 11 bases between. The DNA for the CDR3 is TGTGCCAGCACCACAGGGCGTAGCACAGATACGCAGTATTTT. This encodes CASTTGRSTDTQYF.

This chain joins TRBV15 and TRBJ1-4; D is perhaps TRBD1 (5 bases). The ends were cut back, 1 base at V and 5 bases at J, with 8 bases in the middle. The CDR3 contains 14 residues. From germline, CDR1 is LNHNV and CDR2 YYDKDF (reference sequence). The CDR3 protein is CATSRVGDNEKLFF. The CDR3 DNA reads as TGTGCCACCAGCAGAGTAGGGGACAATGAAAAACTGTTTTTT.

V and J are TRBV29-1 and TRBJ2-2, with a weak D call TRBD2 (6 bases). The CDR3 consists of 16 residues. Per the germline V gene, CDR1 is SQVTM and CDR2 is ANQGSEA. The V gene lost 4 bases and the J gene lost 1 base, with 16 bases spanning the gap. CDR3 coding DNA: TGCAGCGTTGCGGGGGTACCGGGGGAGAACACCGGGGAGCTGTTTTTT. Translating gives CSVAGVPGENTGELFF.

This clonotype turned up a few times. The chain is built from TRBV5-1 and TRBJ2-3; 9 bases fit TRBD1. This CDR3 is 15 amino acids long. Per the germline V gene, CDR1 is SGHRS and CDR2 is YFSETQ. J gave up 4 bases and V 4 bases, and 7 bases lay outside the gene matches. The CDR3 loop reads CASSAGQGSADTQYF. Written as DNA, the CDR3 is TGCGCCAGCAGCGCCGGACAGGGGAGTGCAGATACGCAGTATTTT.

V is TRBV11-2 and J is TRBJ2-2; TRBD2 matches at 7 bases. With V trimmed by 4 bases and J by 5 bases, 7 bases remained unmatched. Germline lookup yields CDR1 SGHAT and CDR2 FQNNGV. The CDR3 covers 15 residues. The CDR3 here is CASSWAAGVTGELFF. In nucleotides, the CDR3 is TGTGCCAGCAGCTGGGCGGCGGGAGTTACCGGGGAGCTGTTTTTT.

V and J are TRBV12-3 or TRBV12-4 and TRBJ2-1; D not certain. Trimming left V 2 bases short and J 7 bases short, with 12 bases between. CDR3 length: 14 residues. As DNA, the CDR3 is TGTGCCAGCAGTTTACCCCCAAAAGGTAATGAGCAGTTCTTC. Translated, it gives CASSLPPKGNEQFF.

This clonotype was seen a handful of times. The V and J genes are TRBV5-1 and TRBJ2-1; 7 bases map to TRBD1. CDR3 size: 15 residues. CDR1 is SGHRS, CDR2 YFSETQ, per germline. With V trimmed by 5 bases and J by 0 bases, 5 bases remained unmatched. The DNA of the CDR3 is TGCGCCAGCAGACCGACAGGGAGCTCCTACAATGAGCAGTTCTTC. Translated: CASRPTGSSYNEQFF.

This clonotype was counted a few times. The chain carries TRBV6-2 or TRBV6-3 and TRBJ2-5, with TRBD2 matching 7 bases. With the DNA end fitting TRBJ2-7 better, the J assignment may be wrong. The V gene's germline CDR1 is MNHEY and CDR2 SVGEGT. The CDR3 covers 16 residues. This CDR3 is CASSYSERGGRYEQYF. DNA for the CDR3: TGTGCCAGCAGTTACTCCGAGCGGGGAGGCCGCTACGAGCAGTACTTC.

This clonotype was counted between two and nine times. The V and J genes are TRBV6-2 or TRBV6-3 and TRBJ1-5, with D unresolved. This CDR3 has 14 residues. The V and J ends lost 1 base and 1 base respectively, with 5 bases between them. Germline V CDR1 and CDR2: MNHEY, SVGEGT. The CDR3 nucleotides are TGTGCCAGCAGTTACTTAGAAAGCAATCAGCCCCAGCATTTT. This gives the protein CASSYLESNQPQHF.

The chain has TRBV10-3 and TRBJ2-7; D unresolved. The CDR3 is made up of 14 amino acids. Trimming took off 8 bases at V and 7 bases at J, with 21 bases between the two ends. The germline V gene encodes CDR1 ENHRY and CDR2 SYGVKD. The CDR3 protein is CAIRHSASDNEQYF. The CDR3 DNA sequence: TGTGCCATCCGTCACTCGGCGTCTGACAATGAGCAGTACTTC.

The rearrangement links TRBV6-2 or TRBV6-3 to TRBJ1-2; D is unresolved. Germline values: CDR1 MNHEY, CDR2 SVGEGT. The ends were cut back, 3 bases at V and 2 bases at J, with 7 bases in the middle. The CDR3 contains 13 residues. DNA for the CDR3: TGTGCCAGCAGTTATGGGCTAAACTATGGCTACACCTTC. Protein sequence: CASSYGLNYGYTF.

This clonotype was detected a few times. The chain carries TRBV6-2 or TRBV6-3 and TRBJ2-7; TRBD2 agrees at 7 bases. This CDR3 is built from 15 residues. Looked up from germline, CDR1 is MNHEY and CDR2 is SVGEGT. With V trimmed by 6 bases and J by 1 base, 9 bases remained unmatched. The CDR3 region has the DNA TGTGCCAGCAGGTCTCCAGCGGGAAGGTCCTACGAGCAGTACTTC. This gives the protein CASRSPAGRSYEQYF.

The chain carries TRBV20-1 and TRBJ2-7; D possibly corresponds to TRBD1 (6 bases). The CDR3 spans 16 residues. The V and J ends lost 0 bases and 1 base respectively, with 16 bases between them. Germline-derived CDR1 and CDR2 are DFQATT and SNEGSKA (reference sequence). Here the CDR3 reads CSARDPITGLSYEQYF. The CDR3 DNA reads as TGCAGTGCTAGAGATCCCATCACAGGGTTATCCTACGAGCAGTACTTC.

The genes are TRBV28 and TRBJ1-6, with 8 bases aligning to TRBD1. Trimming cost V 1 base and J 2 bases; bases outside gene matches: 7. Germline V gives CDR1 MDHEN, CDR2 SYDVKM. This CDR3 contains 18 residues. CDR3: CASSLLGQGEPYNSPLHF. The CDR3 DNA sequence: TGTGCCAGCAGTTTATTAGGACAGGGTGAACCCTATAATTCACCCCTCCACTTT.

This chain joins TRBV24-1 and TRBJ2-3; D gene uncertain. Germline V gives CDR1 KGHDR, CDR2 SFDVKD. The V and J ends lost 4 bases and 6 bases respectively, with 4 bases between them. The CDR3 is 11 residues long. The CDR3, as DNA: TGTGCCACCAGTGACGTGGATACGCAGTATTTT. Translation gives CATSDVDTQYF.

This clonotype showed up many times. This rearrangement joins TRBV6-4 to TRBJ2-5; TRBD1 might be the D (6 bases). V gave up 3 bases and J gave up 4 bases, with 12 bases separating them. Germline V gene data show CDR1 as MRHNA and CDR2 as SNTAGT. CDR3 length: 14 amino acids. CDR3 region: CASSDAGERETQYF. CDR3 DNA sequence: TGTGCCAGCAGTGATGCAGGGGAGCGAGAGACCCAGTACTTC.

The chain couples TRBV6-5 to TRBJ2-3, with no clear D. The V end was cut by 2 bases, the J end by 1 base, with 7 bases between. The CDR3 has 14 residues. Germline lookup yields CDR1 MNHEY and CDR2 SVGAGI. Here the CDR3 DNA reads TGTGCCAGCAGTTACCAACTGGGCACAGATACGCAGTATTTT. Amino acids: CASSYQLGTDTQYF.

As concerns this clonotype: A clone one base away is much larger, so this may be a read error. V gene TRBV7-2 combines with J gene TRBJ2-7; 11 bases are shared with TRBD2. The CDR3 is 15 amino acids. CDR1 is SGHTA, CDR2 FQGNSA, per germline. V trimming: 5 bases; J trimming: 1 base; junction bases outside the gene matches: 4. DNA of the CDR3: TGTGCCAGCAGCCGGGGACTAGCGGTTTCCTACGAGCAGTACTTC. This codes for CASSRGLAVSYEQYF.

The rearrangement joins TRBV6-2 or TRBV6-3 to TRBJ2-1; TRBD2 might be the D (6 bases). The end of the DNA aligns better with TRBJ2-7, so the J call may be wrong. The CDR3 has 14 amino acids. Germline lookup yields CDR1 MNHEY and CDR2 SVGEGT. CDR3 nucleotides: TGTGCCAGCAGCCCCCGGCGGGAAAGTGACGAGCAGTACTTC. It specifies CASSPRRESDEQYF.

This clonotype was picked up a small number of times. The rearrangement uses TRBV20-1 and TRBJ1-4; a weak D match, TRBD1 (5 bases). The CDR3 spans 13 residues. Trimming shortened V by 7 bases and J by 2 bases, and 11 bases separated the two germline ends. Germline lookup yields CDR1 DFQATT and CDR2 SNEGSKA (reference sequence). The CDR3 region has the DNA TGCAGTGTTCTCGGGGCCACTAATGAAAAACTGTTTTTT. It codes for CSVLGATNEKLFF.

This rearrangement joins TRBV7-6 to TRBJ1-3; no firm D call. The CDR3 has 13 residues. Germline loops: CDR1 SGHVS, CDR2 FNYEAQ. Trimming shortened V by 10 bases and J by 4 bases, and 14 bases separated the two germline ends. The CDR3 reads CATSGKVGNTIYF. The CDR3 region has the DNA TGTGCCACCTCAGGAAAAGTAGGAAACACCATATATTTT.

In DNA, the CDR3 is TGTGCCAGCAGCCAAGAACGGCAGGAGCCGGATACGCAGTATTTT. This gives the protein CASSQERQEPDTQYF. The V and J genes are TRBV4-2 and TRBJ2-3; D gene uncertain. CDR3 length equals 15 residues. The germline V gene has CDR1 LGHNA and CDR2 YNFKEQ. V shed 0 bases and J shed 6 bases, with 13 bases lying between them.

The rearrangement joins TRBV5-1 to TRBJ2-6, with D perhaps given as TRBD1 or TRBD2 (5 bases each). The CDR3 totals 15 residues. Trimming took off 2 bases at V and 3 bases at J, with 9 bases between the two ends. Looked up from germline, CDR1 is SGHRS and CDR2 is YFSETQ. The CDR3 loop reads CASSFRGLGANVLTF. CDR3 DNA: TGCGCCAGCAGCTTCCGGGGCCTTGGGGCCAACGTCCTGACTTTC. The variable domain in full, with the rest retrieved from reference TRBV5-1 and TRBJ2-6, is KAGVTQTPRYLIKTRGQQVTLSCSPISGHRSVSWYQQTPGQGLQFLFEYFSETQRNKGNFPGRFSGRQFSNSRSEMNVSTLELGDSALYLCASSFRGLGANVLTFGAGSRLTVL.

The CDR3 reads CASSYAGTSKGRELFF. DNA for the CDR3: TGTGCCAGCAGCTATGCCGGGACTAGTAAGGGACGGGAGCTGTTTTTT. The rearrangement links TRBV7-2 to TRBJ2-2, with 8 bases matching TRBD2. V was clipped by 4 bases and J by 9 bases; unmatched bases: 13. CDR1 and CDR2 (germline): SGHTA, FQGNSA. This CDR3 region has 16 residues.